This TCR beta chain was documented in a study of spatial heterogeneity in lung cancer. About the research overall: TCR and UMI combinations that were unique each appeared, on average, more than ten times in raw reads.

This clonotype was picked up many times. Antigen specificity is unknown. All TCR cDNA molecules were individually tagged with a unique molecular identifier. One entry per CDR3 protein, called by TCRdb with MiXCR from the 5' RACE reads. The sample holds about 13,000 distinct CDR3 sequences, less than 8% seen once. Between the trimmed V and J ends, which lost 4 bases and 4 bases, there was a span of 13 bases. Germline V gene data show CDR1 as LGHNA and CDR2 as YSLEER. This CDR3 spans 14 amino acids. Findings and limits, study-wide: Tumoral mutation counts were tracked by counts of expanded intratumoral alpha and beta TCRs. Tumor T cell coverage was estimated at around 7.4% for alpha and about 13% for beta chains.

Described time point: sample taken at primary tumor resection. The sequenced material consisted of unsorted whole RNA from tumor, nontumor lung or frozen PBMC. The receptor's source is a female donor with early-stage non-small cell lung cancer. Here the sequenced sample was lung tumor tissue, taken at surgery. The chain links TRBV4-3 to TRBJ1-1; D is undetermined. CDR3 amino acids: CASSPRQTSTEAFF. The DNA for the CDR3 is TGCGCCAGCAGCCCACGGCAGACGAGCACTGAAGCTTTCTTT.